This TCR beta chain was captured in a study of blood T cell repertoires in COVID-19. Authors' processing steps: The authors estimated nucleated cell counts from reference gene primer amplification. The repertoire was sequenced with immunoSEQ multiplex PCR; TCRdb's copy has only in-frame clones and lacks some. V, J and clone size derive from that table, while D and trimming were established from the DNA sequence. The data show around 150,000 clones, with about nine tenths seen just once and about 2.5% held by the top ten. Trimming removed 6 bases from V and 0 bases from J, with 11 bases in between. The germline V gene encodes CDR1 SNHLY and CDR2 FYNNEI. The CDR3 sequence is 14 residues long.

The rearrangement joins TRBV2 to TRBJ1-1; no reliable D call. Sequencing input: peripheral blood. This TCR was sampled from a man in his fifties with active COVID-19. The CDR3 protein is CASRAEAMNTEAFF. CDR3 DNA: TGTGCCAGCAGGGCGGAAGCAATGAACACTGAAGCTTTCTTT.